This is a list of T cell receptor beta chains from one sample in a study of human thymus T cells. Clones were sequenced by immunoSEQ multiplex PCR, and TCRdb holds only the in-frame ones, with some missing. This sample has some 120,000 clones, with more than 90% found just once. The sample taken for sequencing was thymus tissue. The receptors derive from a boy younger than two with a congenital heart defect but otherwise immunologically healthy. Each CDR3 is given with its conserved first and last residue. The D gene is left open where the match is weak. Clone size is shown for a subset of rows, as once, few, many or a class of expanded clone.

V gene	D gene	clone size	J gene	CDR3 DNA	CDR3 protein
TRBV28	.	.	TRBJ1-2	TGTGCCAGCGGTAACTTACAGGGCTATGGCTACACCTTC	CASGNLQGYGYTF
TRBV11-2	TRBD1	.	TRBJ2-2	TGTGCCAGCAGCTTAGGGGGACAGGTGGACACCGGGGAGCTGTTTTTT	CASSLGGQVDTGELFF
TRBV2	.	.	TRBJ2-2	TGTGCCAGCAGTGAAGCCCGTCCTAAAATGAACACCGGGGAGCTGTTTTTT	CASSEARPKMNTGELFF
TRBV6-1	TRBD2	.	TRBJ2-3	TGTGCCAGCAGTGAAGGACGGGGGGGCAGAGATACGCAGTATTTT	CASSEGRGGRDTQYF
TRBV27	.	.	TRBJ2-2	TGTGCCAGCAGTTACAGTCAGAACACCGGGGAGCTGTTTTTT	CASSYSQNTGELFF
TRBV5-1	TRBD1	.	TRBJ2-6	TGCGCCAGCAGCCCAAGGGGACAGAACTCTGGGGCCAACGTCCTGACTTTC	CASSPRGQNSGANVLTF
TRBV5-1	.	.	TRBJ2-2	TGCGCCAGCAGCTTTTGGGGGACCGGGGAGCTGTTTTTT	CASSFWGTGELFF
TRBV9	.	.	TRBJ1-2	TGTGCCAGCAGTCGCCTTGGGGGGGTTTTCTATGGCTACACCTTC	CASSRLGGVFYGYTF
TRBV19	TRBD2	.	TRBJ2-3	TGTGCCAGTAGTATTGCGGGGGGGCGAACAGATACGCAGTATTTT	CASSIAGGRTDTQYF
TRBV7-6	.	.	TRBJ2-2	TGTGCCAGCAGCCCCGGGACTCTTAACACCGGGGAGCTGTTTTTT	CASSPGTLNTGELFF
TRBV28	.	.	TRBJ1-1	TGTGCCAGCAGTTTGGGTGAAGTAAACACTGAAGCTTTCTTT	CASSLGEVNTEAFF
TRBV11-2	TRBD2	.	TRBJ2-1	TGTGCCAGCAGGGGATTAGCGGGCAATGAGCAGTTCTTC	CASRGLAGNEQFF
TRBV7-4	TRBD1	.	TRBJ2-7	TGTGCCAGCAGCCCAGCGGGACAGGGGAACTACGAGCAGTACTTC	CASSPAGQGNYEQYF
TRBV7-6	.	.	TRBJ2-4	TGTGCCAGCAGCCCTGCAGCGGGAGCCAAAAACATTCAGTACTTC	CASSPAAGAKNIQYF
TRBV5-1	.	.	TRBJ2-2	TGCGCCAGCACAGCGAACACCGGGGAGCTGTTTTTT	CASTANTGELFF
TRBV5-1	TRBD2	.	TRBJ2-5	TGCGCCAGCAGCTTGGCGGCGGGACTAAGGGAGACCCAGTACTTC	CASSLAAGLRETQYF
TRBV5-1	.	.	TRBJ2-7	TGCGCCAGCAAAACCGGGACTGGGTCCTACGAGCAGTACTTC	CASKTGTGSYEQYF
TRBV18	.	.	TRBJ2-4	TGTGCCAGCTCACCATTTATGTCAGGGAGTACCAAAAACATTCAGTACTTC	CASSPFMSGSTKNIQYF
TRBV6-5	.	.	TRBJ1-1	TGTGCCAGCAGTTACTCAAGGCACAGGAAGGACACTGAAGCTTTCTTT	CASSYSRHRKDTEAFF
TRBV5-1	.	.	TRBJ2-3	TGCGCCAGCAGCTTGTCCCAAAACACAGATACGCAGTATTTT	CASSLSQNTDTQYF
TRBV5-1	TRBD1	.	TRBJ2-7	TGCGCCAGCAGGGCCGGGACAGGGGCCGAGCAGTACTTC	CASRAGTGAEQYF
TRBV15	TRBD1	.	TRBJ1-6	TGTGCCACCAGCTGCAGGACAGGGGAGAATTCACCCCTCCACTTT	CATSCRTGENSPLHF
TRBV28	TRBD1	.	TRBJ1-3	TGTGCCAGCAGTTTCCGAGGGACAGTTACACTAAGCTCTGGAAACACCATATATTTT	CASSFRGTVTLSSGNTIYF
TRBV7-4	.	.	TRBJ1-5	TGTGCCAGCAGCTGGGGCTGCTTCGGTGGGGGCTGCTGCAATCAGCCCCAGCATTTT	CASSWGCFGGGCCNQPQHF
TRBV5-1	.	.	TRBJ2-3	TGCGCCAGCAGCTTGGCCGGGGGTTGGACAGATACGCAGTATTTT	CASSLAGGWTDTQYF
TRBV7-9	TRBD1	.	TRBJ2-1	TGTGCCAGCACCAAAGGACAGGGCTTACAGTATGAGCAGTTCTTC	CASTKGQGLQYEQFF
TRBV7-2	TRBD2	.	TRBJ2-3	TGTGCCAGCAGCTTCCCGACTAGCGGGGGCGATACGCAGTATTTT	CASSFPTSGGDTQYF
TRBV5-5	TRBD2	.	TRBJ2-7	TGTGCCAGCAGCTCTGATTCCCGGGAGGGGCGGTTTAACGAGCAGTACTTC	CASSSDSREGRFNEQYF
TRBV29-1	.	.	TRBJ1-2	TGCAGCGTTGATCGCAGAGATGGCTACACCTTC	CSVDRRDGYTF
TRBV5-1	.	.	TRBJ2-5	TGCGCCAGCAGCTTGGAGTTCGACCCTTTACAAGAGACCCAGTACTTC	CASSLEFDPLQETQYF
TRBV7-2	.	.	TRBJ2-2	TGTGCCAGCAGCTTGAAAATCGGGGAGCTGTTTTTT	CASSLKIGELFF
TRBV7-9	.	.	TRBJ2-6	TGTGCCAGCAGCTTAGGGGGGGCCAACGTCCTGACTTTC	CASSLGGANVLTF
TRBV27	.	once	TRBJ2-7	TGTGCCAGCAGTTTTGAGCAGTACTTC	CASSFEQYF
TRBV27	.	.	TRBJ1-4	TGTGCCAGCAGCTTGGGGGGGGCAACTAATGAAAAACTGTTTTTT	CASSLGGATNEKLFF
TRBV19	TRBD1	.	TRBJ1-5	TGTGCCAGTAGTAATCTTTTCCCTGGACAGGGGTACGATCAGCCCCAGCATTTT	CASSNLFPGQGYDQPQHF
TRBV7-2	TRBD1	.	TRBJ2-7	TGTGCCAGCAGACCCGGGACAGGGAAGTCGTACGAGCAGTACTTC	CASRPGTGKSYEQYF
TRBV10-3	TRBD2	.	TRBJ2-7	TGTGCCATCAAGGGCCAGTTGGGGGAGGGCTACGAGCAGTACTTC	CAIKGQLGEGYEQYF
TRBV7-2	TRBD2	.	TRBJ2-5	TGTGCCAGCAGCTTAGTTGGTCTAGCGGGGGGGAGAGGCGAGACCCAGTACTTC	CASSLVGLAGGRGETQYF
TRBV28	.	.	TRBJ1-2	TGTGCCAGCAGTTCCCCTAGGACGGATTCCTATGGCTACACCTTC	CASSSPRTDSYGYTF
TRBV4-1	.	.	TRBJ1-5	TGCGCCAGCAGCCAGGACGGCAATCAGCCCCAGCATTTT	CASSQDGNQPQHF
TRBV6-1	.	.	TRBJ1-5	TGTGCCAGCAGTGAATCTGACACCCGAGGTAGGGGGCCCCAGCATTTT	CASSESDTRGRGPQHF
TRBV7-9	TRBD1	.	TRBJ1-4	TGTGCCAGCAGCTTAGGAAGGGGGCCTGAAAAACTGTTTTTT	CASSLGRGPEKLFF
TRBV5-1	TRBD1	.	TRBJ1-1	TGCGCCAGCATAGGAATGGGACAGGGGCTTACTGAAGCTTTCTTT	CASIGMGQGLTEAFF
TRBV7-2	.	.	TRBJ2-2	TGTGCCAGCATCACATCCCCCTTTAGCGTCACCGGGGAGCTGTTTTTT	CASITSPFSVTGELFF
TRBV5-1	.	.	TRBJ2-3	TGCGCCAGCAGCTTGGTTGGGACCACAGATACGCAGTATTTT	CASSLVGTTDTQYF
TRBV4-3	TRBD2	.	TRBJ2-5	TGCGCCAGCAGCCAAGATCTGACGGGGGGGATAAAAGAGACCCAGTACTTC	CASSQDLTGGIKETQYF
TRBV4-1	TRBD1	.	TRBJ1-2	TGCGCCAGCAGCCAAGGGACAGGGAACCCCTATGGCTACACCTTC	CASSQGTGNPYGYTF
TRBV7-7	TRBD2	.	TRBJ2-1	TGTGCTAGCAGCTTAGCACTAGCGGGGGGGAATGAGCAGTTCTTC	CASSLALAGGNEQFF
TRBV5-6	.	.	TRBJ1-1	TGTGCCAGCAGCCCGCAGGACAGTAGGGGTGGGGCTTTCTTT	CASSPQDSRGGAFF
TRBV10-2	TRBD2	.	TRBJ2-7	TGCGCCAGCAGTGAGTCGGGGACTAGCGGGGGCACCTACGAGCAGTACTTC	CASSESGTSGGTYEQYF
TRBV5-1	.	.	TRBJ1-2	TGCGCCAGCAGCTTGTGGGCCTCTTCCCGGGGTGGCTACACCTTC	CASSLWASSRGGYTF